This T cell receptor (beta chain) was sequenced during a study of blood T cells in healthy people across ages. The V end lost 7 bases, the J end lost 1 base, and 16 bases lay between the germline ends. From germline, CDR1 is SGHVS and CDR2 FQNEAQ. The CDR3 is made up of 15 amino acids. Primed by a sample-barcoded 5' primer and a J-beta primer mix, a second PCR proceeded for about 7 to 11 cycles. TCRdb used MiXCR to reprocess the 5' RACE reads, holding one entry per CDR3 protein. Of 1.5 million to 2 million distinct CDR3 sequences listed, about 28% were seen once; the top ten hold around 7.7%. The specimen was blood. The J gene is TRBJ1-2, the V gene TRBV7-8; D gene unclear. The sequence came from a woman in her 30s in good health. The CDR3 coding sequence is TGTGCCAGCACCCTGACAACTAATTTTAACTATGGCTACACCTTC. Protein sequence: CASTLTTNFNYGYTF.